This T cell receptor beta chain was observed in a study of blood T cell repertoires in COVID-19. Study-level information: The origin of the acute and convalescent COVID-19 samples was the United States, Italy and Spain.

As processed by the authors: Reference gene primer amplification gave nucleated cell count estimates. TCRdb's copy holds only in-frame clones and misses some; the assay was immunoSEQ multiplex PCR. D and trimming come from the DNA, and the V and J calls and clone size come from that table. The profile covers 200,000 to 250,000 clones, with approximately 82% appearing a single time and 2.6% taken by the ten largest. CDR1 is LNHDA, CDR2 SQIVND, per germline (reference sequence). The V gene end was trimmed by 1 base and the J gene end by 9 bases; junction bases not matched to a gene: 5. The CDR3 is 16 amino acids.

The TCR was taken from a woman in her seventies with active or convalescent COVID-19. The chain has TRBV19 and TRBJ1-6; 11 bases line up with TRBD1. Sequenced material: peripheral blood. CDR3 nucleotides: TGTGCCAGTAGTATAGTAGGGACAGGGGGACGTTCACCCCTCCACTTT. It yields the protein CASSIVGTGGRSPLHF. Full variable domain (outside the CDR3, taken from reference TRBV19 and TRBJ1-6): DGGITQSPKYLFRKEGQNVTLSCEQNLNHDAMYWYRQDPGQGLRLIYYSQIVNDFQKGDIAEGYSVSREKKESFPLTVTSAQKNPTAFYLCASSIVGTGGRSPLHFGNGTRLTVT.